Following are 24 T cell receptor beta chains from one sample sequenced in a study of cytomegalovirus exposure and HLA in healthy donors. Primers included in the PCR were 60 Vbeta and 13 Jbeta primers. The repertoire was sequenced with immunoSEQ multiplex PCR; TCRdb's copy has only in-frame clones and lacks some. This table has around 150,000 clones, 70% to 80% appearing once. The source material was PBMCs. Receptor source: a male donor in good health and CMV-seronegative.

The J gene is TRBJ2-3, the V gene TRBV5-1; D gene unclear. The CDR3 runs 15 residues. Trimming stripped 0 bases from V and 5 bases from J, with 13 bases between. Germline assignment: CDR1 SGHRS and CDR2 YFSETQ. CDR3 in DNA: TGCGCCAGCAGCTTGGCCCCCGAGGTTCGAGATACGCAGTATTTT. It codes for CASSLAPEVRDTQYF.

The chain combines TRBV4-3 with TRBJ1-1; D is undetermined. V gave up 2 bases and J gave up 5 bases, with 15 bases separating them. Germline loops: CDR1 LGHNA, CDR2 YSLEER. The CDR3 is 15 amino acids. The CDR3 spells CASSQTDRAGTEAFF. CDR3 coding DNA: TGCGCCAGCAGCCAAACTGATAGGGCGGGAACTGAAGCTTTCTTT.

This chain joins TRBV30 and TRBJ2-3, with 12 bases that match TRBD2. The CDR3 is made up of 16 amino acids. The germline gives CDR1 GTSNPN, CDR2 SVGIG (reference sequence). The J segment lost 2 bases and the V segment lost 1 base, leaving 4 bases of the junction unmatched. The CDR3 region has the DNA TGTGCCTGGAGTGCCGGGACTAGCGGGTCCACAGATACGCAGTATTTT. This translates into CAWSAGTSGSTDTQYF.

This sequence joins TRBV19 and TRBJ2-3, with 10 bases that match TRBD2. V gave up 8 bases and J gave up 7 bases; unmatched junction bases: 12. Germline V gives CDR1 LNHDA, CDR2 SQIVND (reference sequence). The CDR3 has 15 amino acids. The CDR3 nucleotides are TGTGCCAGTTCAACAGCGGGAGGGGCTGCAAATACGCAGTATTTT. This gives the protein CASSTAGGAANTQYF. The full variable domain, rest sourced from reference TRBV19 and TRBJ2-3, is DGGITQSPKYLFRKEGQNVTLSCEQNLNHDAMYWYRQDPGQGLRLIYYSQIVNDFQKGDIAEGYSVSREKKESFPLTVTSAQKNPTAFYLCASSTAGGAANTQYFGPGTRLTVL.

The rearrangement joins TRBV7-9 to TRBJ1-5; the match to TRBD1 covers 7 bases. This CDR3 has 15 residues. Trimming cost V 1 base and J 2 bases; bases outside gene matches: 2. Germline V lookup: CDR1 SEHNR, CDR2 FQNEAQ (reference sequence). CDR3 bases: TGTGCCAGCAGCTTAGAGGGGGCCGGCAATCAGCCCCAGCATTTT. This gives the protein CASSLEGAGNQPQHF. The full variable domain, its missing parts supplied by reference TRBV7-9 and TRBJ1-5, is DTGVSQNPRHKITKRGQNVTFRCDPISEHNRLYWYRQTLGQGPEFLTYFQNEAQLEKSRLLSDRFSAERPKGSFSTLEIQRTEQGDSAMYLCASSLEGAGNQPQHFGDGTRLSIL.

V gene TRBV5-1 combines with J gene TRBJ2-3; 8 nucleotides align to TRBD1. Per germline, CDR1 SGHRS and CDR2 YFSETQ. The CDR3 runs 16 residues. Trimming took 0 bases from V and 4 from J; bases not matched to a gene: 7. Written as DNA, the CDR3 is TGCGCCAGCAGCTTGGGGACAGGGCGAGACGCAGATACGCAGTATTTT. The encoded protein is CASSLGTGRDADTQYF.

The chain is built from TRBV25-1 and TRBJ2-7, with 9 positions matching TRBD1. CDR3 length: 17 residues. Germline-derived CDR1 and CDR2 are MGHDK and SYGVNS. J gave up 5 bases and V 1 base, and 12 bases lay outside the gene matches. CDR3 nucleotides: TGTGCCAGCAGTGAATTGGGGGCGGGGACAGGGAATCACGAGCAGTACTTC. Its translation is CASSELGAGTGNHEQYF.

V usage is TRBV5-1 and J usage is TRBJ2-1; the match to TRBD2 covers 7 bases. Germline values: CDR1 SGHRS, CDR2 YFSETQ. With 4 bases clipped from V and 1 base from J, the junction kept 2 bases outside the gene matches. The CDR3 has 14 amino acids. CDR3 DNA sequence: TGCGCCAGCAGCGCGGGGGATTCCTACAATGAGCAGTTCTTC. Its translation: CASSAGDSYNEQFF.

The chain employs TRBV11-2 and TRBJ1-1; possible D gene TRBD1, 6 bases. This CDR3 is built from 15 residues. The germline V gene has CDR1 SGHAT and CDR2 FQNNGV. The V end lost 1 base, the J end lost 6 bases, and 15 bases lay between the germline ends. CDR3 sequence (DNA): TGTGCCAGCAGCTTAGTCGGGCAGGGGCGTTCTGAAGCTTTCTTT. This sequence encodes CASSLVGQGRSEAFF. Variable domain in full (rest from reference TRBV11-2 and TRBJ1-1): EAGVAQSPRYKIIEKRQSVAFWCNPISGHATLYWYQQILGQGPKLLIQFQNNGVVDDSQLPKDRFSAERLKGVDSTLKIQPAKLEDSAVYLCASSLVGQGRSEAFFGQGTRLTVV.

The chain is built from TRBV30 and TRBJ2-1; D remains ambiguous. This CDR3 has 11 amino acids. The germline CDR1 and CDR2 sequences are GTSNPN and SVGIG (reference sequence). The V end was cut by 4 bases, the J end by 3 bases, with 4 bases between. The DNA of the CDR3 is TGTGCCTGGACTAACTACAATGAGCAGTTCTTC. This encodes CAWTNYNEQFF.

The V gene is TRBV10-3, the J gene TRBJ2-1; D is perhaps TRBD2 (6 bases). The CDR3 is 11 amino acids. Germline lookup yields CDR1 ENHRY and CDR2 SYGVKD. Trimming cost V 10 bases and J 7 bases, with 11 bases left between them. CDR3 sequence reads: CATTRGNEQFF. The CDR3 DNA reads as TGTGCCACCACGCGGGGTAATGAGCAGTTCTTC.

The chain uses TRBV25-1 and TRBJ1-6; 7 nucleotides line up with TRBD1. CDR1 and CDR2 (germline): MGHDK, SYGVNS. Unmatched junction bases numbered 2, after V lost 6 bases and J lost 6 bases. CDR3 length: 13 amino acids. This chain's CDR3 is CASSEGANSPLHF. In DNA, the CDR3 is TGTGCCAGCAGCGAGGGGGCTAATTCACCCCTCCACTTT.

The chain is built from TRBV5-1 and TRBJ1-2; 7 bases map to TRBD1. Germline assignment: CDR1 SGHRS and CDR2 YFSETQ. Trimming removed 0 bases from V and 8 bases from J; junction bases left unmatched: 4. The CDR3 length is 13 residues. CDR3: CASSLAQGDGYTF. Here the CDR3 DNA reads TGCGCCAGCAGCTTGGCGCAGGGGGACGGCTACACCTTC. Full variable domain (missing parts from reference TRBV5-1 and TRBJ1-2): KAGVTQTPRYLIKTRGQQVTLSCSPISGHRSVSWYQQTPGQGLQFLFEYFSETQRNKGNFPGRFSGRQFSNSRSEMNVSTLELGDSALYLCASSLAQGDGYTFGSGTRLTVV.

This clone was seen more than once but under ten times. The rearrangement joins TRBV4-3 to TRBJ1-5, with D hard to call. This CDR3 has 13 residues. V lost 4 bases and J 3 bases, leaving 7 bases between the germline ends. Germline loops: CDR1 LGHNA, CDR2 YSLEER. The CDR3 region has the DNA TGCGCCAGCAGCCTCCGACTCAATCAGCCCCAGCATTTT. Its translation is CASSLRLNQPQHF.

The V gene is TRBV19, the J gene TRBJ1-5, with a possible D match to TRBD1 (5 bases). The CDR3 is 16 residues long. The germline V and J ends were trimmed by 4 bases and 3 bases, with 16 bases remaining between them. The germline gives CDR1 LNHDA, CDR2 SQIVND (reference sequence). The CDR3 region is CASSTTGGWVNQPQHF. CDR3 DNA: TGTGCCAGTAGTACGACGGGGGGGTGGGTCAATCAGCCCCAGCATTTT.

The chain recombines TRBV30 with TRBJ1-2, with 12 bases fitting TRBD1. The CDR3 is 13 amino acids. From germline, CDR1 is GTSNPN and CDR2 SVGIG (reference sequence). V lost 3 bases to trimming and J lost 8 bases; unmatched junction nucleotides: 4. The CDR3 sequence is CAWRGTGGSGYTF. CDR3 DNA: TGTGCCTGGAGAGGGACAGGGGGCAGCGGCTACACCTTC.

CDR3 amino acids: CASSPVGSHYGYTF. In DNA, the CDR3 is TGTGCCAGCTCCCCAGTTGGCAGTCACTATGGCTACACCTTC. The rearrangement uses TRBV18 and TRBJ1-2; the D is unclear. The CDR3 is 14 residues long. The V end lost 6 bases, the J end lost 3 bases, and 14 bases lay between the germline ends. Germline loops: CDR1 KGHSH, CDR2 LQKENI.

V usage is TRBV7-2 and J usage is TRBJ2-2; D is ambiguous. The CDR3 spans 14 residues. Trimming cost V 2 bases and J 7 bases, with 11 bases left between them. Germline V gene lookup returns CDR1 SGHTA and CDR2 FQGNSA. The CDR3 here is CASSLFRVDGELFF. The DNA of the CDR3 is TGTGCCAGCAGCTTATTTCGGGTGGACGGGGAGCTGTTTTTT. Combining the CDR3 with reference TRBV7-2 and TRBJ2-2 gives the whole variable domain GAGVSQSPSNKVTEKGKDVELRCDPISGHTALYWYRQSLGQGLEFLIYFQGNSAPDKSGLPSDRFSAERTGGSVSTLTIQRTQQEDSAVYLCASSLFRVDGELFFGEGSRLTVL.

The CDR3 DNA follows: TGTGCCAGCAGCTTAGTGGCGGGTAGCTATGGCTACACCTTC. It specifies CASSLVAGSYGYTF. This chain links TRBV11-2 with TRBJ1-2; D is ambiguous. CDR1 and CDR2 from the germline V gene are SGHAT and FQNNGV. The CDR3 is 14 amino acids. Between the trimmed V and J ends, which lost 1 base and 4 bases, there was a span of 10 bases. Full variable domain (missing parts from reference TRBV11-2 and TRBJ1-2): EAGVAQSPRYKIIEKRQSVAFWCNPISGHATLYWYQQILGQGPKLLIQFQNNGVVDDSQLPKDRFSAERLKGVDSTLKIQPAKLEDSAVYLCASSLVAGSYGYTFGSGTRLTVV.

The chain combines TRBV5-6 with TRBJ2-1; 7 bases agree with TRBD1. Losses at the gene ends were 2 bases for V and 6 bases for J; bases not matched to a gene: 5. Germline CDR1 reads SGHDT; CDR2 reads YYEEEE. This CDR3 is built from 14 residues. CDR3 nucleotides: TGTGCCAGCAGCTTTAGGGGACAGTTCAATGAGCAGTTCTTC. Its protein is CASSFRGQFNEQFF.

This clone was observed once. V is TRBV19 and J is TRBJ2-4; tentative D call: TRBD1 (6 bases). Between the trimmed V and J ends, which lost 1 base and 1 base, there was a span of 11 bases. This CDR3 region has 16 residues. Germline CDR1 and CDR2: LNHDA and SQIVND (reference sequence). CDR3 loop: CASSIVDRRAKNIQYF. The CDR3 nucleotides are TGTGCCAGTAGTATAGTTGACAGGAGGGCCAAAAACATTCAGTACTTC.

This sequence joins TRBV29-1 and TRBJ1-2; D may be TRBD1 (6 bases). The CDR3 loop spans 11 amino acids. Germline V gene lookup returns CDR1 SQVTM and CDR2 ANQGSEA. With 7 bases removed from V and 7 bases from J, the gap between germline ends came to 13 bases. The CDR3 DNA is TGCAGCGCCCCAGGGGCAGCTGGCTACACCTTC. Translation: CSAPGAAGYTF. The entire variable domain, with the rest obtained from reference TRBV29-1 and TRBJ1-2, is as follows: SAVISQKPSRDICQRGTSLTIQCQVDSQVTMMFWYRQQPGQSLTLIATANQGSEATYESGFVIDKFPISRPNLTFSTLTVSNMSPEDSSIYLCSAPGAAGYTFGSGTRLTVV.

V usage is TRBV18 and J usage is TRBJ1-5; a possible D gene is TRBD1 (6 bases). Trimming left V 3 bases short and J 1 base short, with 7 bases between. The CDR3 runs 14 residues. CDR1 KGHSH and CDR2 LQKENI come from the germline V gene. CDR3 region: CASSPGASNQPQHF. CDR3 in DNA: TGTGCCAGCTCACCGGGGGCGAGCAATCAGCCCCAGCATTTT.

The gene calls are TRBV30 and TRBJ1-1; D unresolved. V was pared by 5 bases and J by 1 base, with 14 bases between. CDR1 is GTSNPN and CDR2 is SVGIG in the germline V gene (reference sequence). The CDR3 contains 14 residues. The CDR3 region is CAWSQVGGNTEAFF. The CDR3 DNA is TGTGCCTGGTCCCAGGTCGGTGGGAACACTGAAGCTTTCTTT. The full variable domain, in which reference TRBV30 and TRBJ1-1 provide the parts outside the CDR3, is SQTIHQWPATLVQPVGSPLSLECTVEGTSNPNLYWYRQAAGRGLQLLFYSVGIGQISSEVPQNLSASRPQDRQFILSSKKLLLSDSGFYLCAWSQVGGNTEAFFGQGTRLTVV.